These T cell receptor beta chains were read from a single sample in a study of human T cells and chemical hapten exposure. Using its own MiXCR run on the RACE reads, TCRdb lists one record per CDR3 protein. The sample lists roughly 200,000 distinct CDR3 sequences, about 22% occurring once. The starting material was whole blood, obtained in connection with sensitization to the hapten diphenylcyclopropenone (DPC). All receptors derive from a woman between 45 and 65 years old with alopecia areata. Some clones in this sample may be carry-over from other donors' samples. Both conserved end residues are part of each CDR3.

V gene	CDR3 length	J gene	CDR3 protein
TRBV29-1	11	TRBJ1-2	CRIGGAEGYTF
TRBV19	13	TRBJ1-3	CASSYRERNTIYF
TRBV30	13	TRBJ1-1	CAWSSGMNTEAFF
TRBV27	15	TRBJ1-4	CASSWGGRANEKLFF
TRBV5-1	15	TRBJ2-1	CASSLDGGQDNEQFF
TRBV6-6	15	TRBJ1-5	CASSYSGTGNQPQHF
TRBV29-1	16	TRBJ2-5	CSVGWPDSGSRETQYF
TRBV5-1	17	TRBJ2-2	CASTPRGGGLNTGELFF
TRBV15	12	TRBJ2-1	CATRGLYNEQFF
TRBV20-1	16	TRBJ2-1	CSARDPGRISYNEQFF
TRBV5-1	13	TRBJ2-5	CASSFMPGDTQYF
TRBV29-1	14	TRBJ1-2	CSVERPGTGYGYTF
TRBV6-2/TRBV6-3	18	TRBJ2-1	CATTYLSSAGASYNEQFF
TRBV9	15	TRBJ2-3	CASKPGSGRQETQYF
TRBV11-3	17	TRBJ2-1	CASSLDLGGSSYNEQFF
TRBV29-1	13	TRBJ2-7	CSVGAGSNYEQYF
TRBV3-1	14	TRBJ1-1	CASSQEQGVAEAFF
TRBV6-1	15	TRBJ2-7	CASSEGTGHASEQYF
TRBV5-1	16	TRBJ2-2	CASSLAPRGDTGELFF
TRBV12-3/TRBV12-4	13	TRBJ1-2	CASRSTGGYGYTF
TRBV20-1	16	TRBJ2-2	CSARQVGLAIPGELFF
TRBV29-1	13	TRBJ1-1	CSAGRASEPEAFF
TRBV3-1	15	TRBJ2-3	CASSLRTPEADTQYF
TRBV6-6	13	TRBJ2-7	CASLPSGSYEQYF
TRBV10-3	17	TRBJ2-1	CAISESAGGRGYNEQFF
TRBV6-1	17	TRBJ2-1	CASSTGQGVRAYNEQFF
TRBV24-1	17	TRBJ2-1	CATSDKRGQRPYNEQFF
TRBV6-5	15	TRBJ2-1	CASSYGEREPYEQFF
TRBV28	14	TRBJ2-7	CASSLYRGTYEQYF
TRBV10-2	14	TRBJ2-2	CASSVLGAAGELFF
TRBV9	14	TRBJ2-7	CASSRDRVDYEQYF
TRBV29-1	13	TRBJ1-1	CSAGTGMNTEAFF
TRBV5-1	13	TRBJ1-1	CASSVDGNTEAFF
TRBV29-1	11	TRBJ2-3	CSVEGADTQYF
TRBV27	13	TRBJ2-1	CASSLADYNEQFF
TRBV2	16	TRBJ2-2	CASSYTGTSNTGELFF
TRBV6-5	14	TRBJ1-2	CASSYGGTNYGYTF